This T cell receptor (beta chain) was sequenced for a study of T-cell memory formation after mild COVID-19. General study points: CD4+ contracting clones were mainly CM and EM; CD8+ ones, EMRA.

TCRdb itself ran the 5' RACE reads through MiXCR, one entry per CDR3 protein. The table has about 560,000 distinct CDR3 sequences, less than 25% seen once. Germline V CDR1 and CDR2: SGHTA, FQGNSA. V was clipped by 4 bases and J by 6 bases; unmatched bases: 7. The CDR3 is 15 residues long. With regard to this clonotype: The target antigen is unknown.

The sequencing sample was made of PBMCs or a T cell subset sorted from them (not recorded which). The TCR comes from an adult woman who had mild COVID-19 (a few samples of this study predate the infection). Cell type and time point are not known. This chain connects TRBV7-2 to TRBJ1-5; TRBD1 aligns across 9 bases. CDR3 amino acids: CASSWTGAGVQPQHF. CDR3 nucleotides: TGTGCCAGCAGCTGGACAGGGGCAGGCGTTCAGCCCCAGCATTTT.